This record covers a single TCR beta chain. Its target is not known. The method was immunoSEQ multiplex PCR; TCRdb's version includes in-frame clones alone and lacks a portion of them. The sample carries just over 2,000,000 clones, over 85% recorded once. This CDR3 comprises 15 residues. The trim removed 5 bases at V and 4 bases at J, leaving 8 bases unmatched. Germline CDR1 SGHVS, CDR2 FNYEAQ. The data originate from a study of shared clonotypes between healthy human individuals. Study conclusions and caveats: Shared clonotypes: roughly 4.7% naive CD4, roughly 4% naive CD8, over 2% memory CD4, more than 0.3% memory CD8. Rarefaction indicated that sorted-subset sequencing remained incomplete although depth was large. Naive subsets generally exceeded memory subsets in estimated richness.

Cells designated naive CD8 were CD45RO-negative and were positively selected for CCR7, with terminally differentiated effector memory CD45RA+ cells excluded. Input material: naive CD8+ T cells sorted from blood. The chain links TRBV7-6 to TRBJ1-2; 9 bases are a match to TRBD1. This TCR was recovered from a man between 18 and 35 years old in good health. CDR3 region: CASSEGQGTSYGYTF. The DNA of the CDR3 is TGTGCCAGCAGCGAAGGACAGGGGACCAGCTATGGCTACACCTTC.